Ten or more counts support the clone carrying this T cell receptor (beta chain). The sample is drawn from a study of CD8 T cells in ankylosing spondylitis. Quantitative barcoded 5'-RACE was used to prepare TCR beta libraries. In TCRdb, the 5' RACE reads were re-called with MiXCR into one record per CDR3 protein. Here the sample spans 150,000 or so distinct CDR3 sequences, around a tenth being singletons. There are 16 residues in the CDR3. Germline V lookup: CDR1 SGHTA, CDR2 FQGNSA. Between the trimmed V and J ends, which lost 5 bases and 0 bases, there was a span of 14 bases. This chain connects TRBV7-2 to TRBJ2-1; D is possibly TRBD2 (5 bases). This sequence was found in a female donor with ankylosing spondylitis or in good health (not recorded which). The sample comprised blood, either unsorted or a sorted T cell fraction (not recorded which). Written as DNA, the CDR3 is TGTGCCAGCAGCGCGACTACTCCAAGCTCCTACAATGAGCAGTTCTTC. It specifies CASSATTPSSYNEQFF.